These 8 T cell receptor beta chains share one sample of origin, sequenced in a study of low-dose radiotherapy and immunotherapy resistance in tumors (dated by TCRdb to 2022 to 2024). TCRdb names Illumina HiSeq 2500 as the instrument used. Superscript III and a set of TRAV- and TRBV-specific primers were used to synthesize first-strand cDNA, so that both TCRalpha and TCRbeta chains were covered. TCRs were amplified with Phusion for about 20 PCR cycles using a constant-region primer together with the adapter attached to the V primers. In-frame beta chains were kept once TCRdb had trimmed the public reads at Q25 with fastp and called clones with MiXCR. A single entry per CDR3 protein holds the most common genes and DNA from its merged rows. The sample profile shows roughly 100,000 distinct CDR3 sequences; 20% to 25% of them were found once. Roughly 13% of the sample lies in the top ten. The time point label, as the study defines it: after trial treatment. Taken with the paper, the label for treatment or condition translates to: LDRT plus nivolumab, ipilimumab, low-dose cyclophosphamide and aspirin (RACIN trial).

This sample comprised PBMCs, obtained after low-dose radiotherapy plus immunotherapy. These receptors all come from a female donor with ovarian cancer.

This clonotype appeared a few times. The chain has TRBV12-3 or TRBV12-4 and TRBJ2-7; 8 bases are shared with TRBD2. The CDR3 is 15 residues long. Trimming took 5 bases from V and 2 from J; bases not matched to a gene: 8. In DNA, the CDR3 is TGTGCCAGCAGTCCGCCACGGCGGGGGGCCTACGAGCAGTACTTC. Residues: CASSPPRRGAYEQYF.

This clonotype showed up many times. The CDR3 region has the DNA TGTGCCAGCAGCTTAGCGTCCCCCTTCTACGAGCAGTACTTC. Protein product: CASSLASPFYEQYF. The chain links TRBV7-9 to TRBJ2-7, with D unclear. Germline loops: CDR1 SEHNR, CDR2 FQNEAQ (reference sequence). The CDR3 covers 14 residues. Trimming pared 0 bases from V and 3 bases from J, leaving 9 bases between.

This clonotype appeared many times. This chain uses TRBV7-3 with TRBJ1-1; D not certain. V was trimmed by 5 bases and J by 1 base, leaving 11 bases between them. This CDR3 contains 14 residues. Per germline, CDR1 SGHTA and CDR2 FQGTGA. CDR3 sequence (DNA): TGTGCCAGCAGCCCGGGAGGTCCGAACACTGAAGCTTTCTTT. Encoded protein: CASSPGGPNTEAFF. Together with reference TRBV7-3 and TRBJ1-1, the CDR3 gives the full variable domain: GAGVSQTPSNKVTEKGKYVELRCDPISGHTALYWYRQSLGQGPEFLIYFQGTGAADDSGLPNDRFFAVRPEGSVSTLKIQRTERGDSAVYLCASSPGGPNTEAFFGQGTRLTVV.

This clonotype has at least ten counts. This CDR3 is CASSLAGPGLEPQHF. In nucleotides, the CDR3 is TGTGCCAGCAGCTTAGCAGGGCCCGGGTTAGAGCCCCAGCATTTT. V gene TRBV7-2 combines with J gene TRBJ1-5; D uncertain. Germline V gene sequence: CDR1 SGHTA, CDR2 FQGNSA. Between the trimmed V and J ends, which lost 0 bases and 8 bases, there was a span of 14 bases. CDR3 length: 15 amino acids. Drawing the rest from reference TRBV7-2 and TRBJ1-5, the complete variable domain is GAGVSQSPSNKVTEKGKDVELRCDPISGHTALYWYRQSLGQGLEFLIYFQGNSAPDKSGLPSDRFSAERTGGSVSTLTIQRTQQEDSAVYLCASSLAGPGLEPQHFGDGTRLSIL.

On this clonotype: This likely traces to a read error, being one base from a far larger clone. The chain has TRBV28 and TRBJ1-1, with a weak D call TRBD1 (6 bases). Germline V CDR1 and CDR2: MDHEN, SYDVKM. This CDR3 has 14 amino acids. With 6 bases removed from V and 1 base from J, the gap between germline ends came to 12 bases. The CDR3 spells CASRRAGANTEAFF. For the CDR3, the DNA is TGTGCCAGCAGGCGGGCAGGGGCGAACACTGAAGCTTTCTTT.

This clonotype was seen at least ten times. The V gene is TRBV7-2, the J gene TRBJ2-5; no clear D. The V gene's germline CDR1 is SGHTA and CDR2 FQGNSA. There are 11 residues in the CDR3. The V end lost 5 bases, the J end lost 4 bases, and 5 bases lay between the germline ends. The CDR3 sequence is CASSQIETQYF. For the CDR3, the DNA is TGTGCCAGCAGCCAAATAGAGACCCAGTACTTC.

This clonotype was counted ten times or more. DNA of the CDR3: TGTGCCAGCAGCCAAGGAGGATCGTTGGGGACCCAGTACTTC. Encoded protein: CASSQGGSLGTQYF. The chain carries TRBV4-2 and TRBJ2-5; D is undetermined. This CDR3 has 14 residues. Germline assignment: CDR1 LGHNA and CDR2 YNFKEQ. V was trimmed by 1 base and J by 7 bases, leaving 13 bases between them.

There are many counts of this clonotype. The rearrangement uses TRBV7-3 and TRBJ2-2, with D possibly called TRBD1 or TRBD2 (5 bases each). V lost 5 bases and J 6 bases, leaving 13 bases between the germline ends. CDR3 length: 14 amino acids. Germline V gene lookup returns CDR1 SGHTA and CDR2 FQGTGA. The CDR3 loop reads CASSTGTLPGELFF. In DNA form, the CDR3 reads TGTGCCAGCAGCACCGGGACCCTTCCCGGGGAGCTGTTTTTT.